The 10 T cell receptor beta chains in this list originate from one sample, sequenced in a study of blood T cell repertoires in COVID-19 (TCRdb year 2020). Preparation of the library involved the immunoSEQ multiplex PCR assay. TCRdb retrieved this table from immuneACCESS and kept in-frame rearrangements only. Not all clones are present; in checked studies, unresolved V genes account for under half, and no reason is known for the remainder. The sample table holds 100,000 to 150,000 clones, of which roughly four fifths were seen once. The ten largest clones represent approximately 12% of the sample. Sequences were obtained from peripheral blood. These receptors came from a man in his sixties with acute or convalescent COVID-19.

V is TRBV28 and J is TRBJ2-3; tentatively, D is TRBD1 (7 bases). Germline CDR1 MDHEN, CDR2 SYDVKM. The CDR3 is 16 amino acids. V gave up 2 bases and J gave up 2 bases, with 14 bases separating them. The CDR3 region has the DNA TGTGCCAGCAGTTTAGACAGGGAGGTCCTCACAGATACGCAGTATTTT. It yields the protein CASSLDREVLTDTQYF.

CDR3 sequence: CASSPVADASTDTQYF. CDR3 in DNA: TGTGCCAGCAGCCCTGTAGCGGATGCTAGCACAGATACGCAGTATTTT. The chain has TRBV9 and TRBJ2-3; perhaps TRBD2 as D (6 bases). The CDR3 covers 16 residues. The V end lost 4 bases, the J end lost 0 bases, and 15 bases lay between the germline ends. Per germline, CDR1 SGDLS and CDR2 YYNGEE.

The V gene is TRBV5-1, the J gene TRBJ2-2; 10 bases line up with TRBD2. The germline CDR1 and CDR2 sequences are SGHRS and YFSETQ. With V trimmed by 4 bases and J by 5 bases, 8 bases remained unmatched. This CDR3 comprises 16 residues. CDR3 sequence: CASSTVTSGLTGELFF. CDR3 nucleotide sequence: TGCGCCAGCAGCACAGTGACTAGCGGGTTAACCGGGGAGCTGTTTTTT. Together with reference TRBV5-1 and TRBJ2-2, the CDR3 gives the full variable domain: KAGVTQTPRYLIKTRGQQVTLSCSPISGHRSVSWYQQTPGQGLQFLFEYFSETQRNKGNFPGRFSGRQFSNSRSEMNVSTLELGDSALYLCASSTVTSGLTGELFFGEGSRLTVL.

This chain connects TRBV5-1 to TRBJ1-4; D may be TRBD1 (5 bases). CDR3 length: 16 amino acids. V lost 1 base and J lost 5, with 15 bases in between. Germline CDR1 SGHRS, CDR2 YFSETQ. CDR3 sequence (DNA): TGCGCCAGCAGCTTGAACCCGGGACGGGGGAATGAAAAACTGTTTTTT. It is translated as CASSLNPGRGNEKLFF.

The chain links TRBV20-1 to TRBJ2-7; D unclear. V lost 2 bases and J lost 3, with 5 bases in between. CDR3 length: 11 residues. Germline V gene data show CDR1 as DFQATT and CDR2 as SNEGSKA (reference sequence). The CDR3 spells CSARKLYEQYF. CDR3 sequence (DNA): TGCAGTGCTAGAAAGCTCTACGAGCAGTACTTC.

The V call is TRBV5-1, the J call TRBJ2-6; no firm D call. V dropped 4 bases and J dropped 0 bases, with 8 bases sitting between them. The CDR3 consists of 15 residues. Germline V gives CDR1 SGHRS, CDR2 YFSETQ. In nucleotides, the CDR3 is TGCGCCAGCAGCCCACACCTCTCTGGGGCCAACGTCCTGACTTTC. Its protein product is CASSPHLSGANVLTF.

V and J are TRBV3-1 (or the pseudogene TRBV3-2) and TRBJ1-4, with 8 bases matching TRBD1. CDR1 LGHDT and CDR2 YNNKEL come from the germline V gene (reference sequence). There are 17 residues in the CDR3. The J segment lost 7 bases and the V segment lost 3 bases, leaving 13 bases of the junction unmatched. Written as DNA, the CDR3 is TGTGCCAGCAGCCACCGCCTTCCCGGACAGGGAACTGAAAAACTGTTTTTT. Its translation: CASSHRLPGQGTEKLFF.

V and J are TRBV7-2 and TRBJ1-5; weak D call: TRBD1 (6 bases). The CDR3 spans 14 residues. Germline V gene data show CDR1 as SGHTA and CDR2 as FQGNSA. Trimming removed 3 bases at V and 2 bases at J, with 8 bases between. The CDR3 sequence is CASSFSGGNQPQHF. CDR3 in DNA: TGTGCCAGCAGCTTCTCAGGGGGCAATCAGCCCCAGCATTTT.

V and J are TRBV10-3 and TRBJ1-5; possibly TRBD1 for D (5 bases). With 4 bases removed from V and 2 bases from J, the gap between germline ends came to 9 bases. Germline values: CDR1 ENHRY, CDR2 SYGVKD. This CDR3 contains 14 residues. The DNA for the CDR3 is TGTGCCATCAGTGGATCCAGGGGCAATCAGCCCCAGCATTTT. Amino acids: CAISGSRGNQPQHF.

The CDR3 region is CASSKQGMNTEAFF. Written as DNA, the CDR3 is TGCGCCAGCAGTAAACAGGGTATGAACACTGAAGCTTTCTTT. V and J are TRBV10-2 and TRBJ1-1; maybe TRBD1 (6 bases). Trimming pared 5 bases from V and 0 bases from J, leaving 10 bases between. Germline V gives CDR1 WSHSY, CDR2 SAAADI. This CDR3 is 14 amino acids long.